The 19 T cell receptor beta chains reported below all come from one sample, sequenced in a study of blood T cell repertoires in COVID-19. Generated by immunoSEQ multiplex PCR, the TCRdb table keeps only in-frame clones and is missing some. The data show approximately 450,000 clones, roughly 89% seen once. The specimen was peripheral blood. The receptors come from a woman in her 30s with acute or convalescent COVID-19.

The chain has TRBV29-1 and TRBJ2-7; D might be TRBD1 (6 bases). The CDR3 sequence is 14 residues long. The germline CDR1 and CDR2 sequences are SQVTM and ANQGSEA. Trimming removed 4 bases from V and 5 bases from J, with 18 bases in between. The DNA of the CDR3 is TGCAGCGTTGCGATATTGGGGGCTGTGAACGAGCAGTACTTC. Encoded protein: CSVAILGAVNEQYF.

This chain connects TRBV10-3 to TRBJ2-3; 12 nucleotides align to TRBD1. V trimming: 8 bases; J trimming: 3 bases; junction bases outside the gene matches: 9. Germline V gene lookup returns CDR1 ENHRY and CDR2 SYGVKD. This CDR3 has 16 residues. The CDR3 here is CAIGGQGALSTDTQYF. Written as DNA, the CDR3 is TGTGCCATCGGGGGACAGGGGGCTCTTTCTACAGATACGCAGTATTTT.

The rearrangement links TRBV9 to TRBJ1-1; 8 bases are a match to TRBD1. The CDR3 is 14 residues long. Germline loops: CDR1 SGDLS, CDR2 YYNGEE. J was trimmed by 3 bases and V by 4 bases; bases with no gene match: 5. CDR3 sequence: CASSPLDRDTEAFF. The CDR3 bases are TGTGCCAGCAGCCCATTGGACAGGGACACTGAAGCTTTCTTT.

This rearrangement joins TRBV5-1 to TRBJ1-4; no clear D. Germline V lookup: CDR1 SGHRS, CDR2 YFSETQ. Trimming stripped 1 base from V and 0 bases from J, with 10 bases between. The CDR3 loop spans 16 amino acids. The CDR3 DNA sequence: TGCGCCAGCAGCTTGTTTACTCAGGCAACTAATGAAAAACTGTTTTTT. Residues: CASSLFTQATNEKLFF.

The chain links TRBV6-5 to TRBJ2-3; 8 nucleotides line up with TRBD2. The germline V gene encodes CDR1 MNHEY and CDR2 SVGAGI. This CDR3 comprises 15 residues. Germline trimming cut 2 bases from V and 2 bases from J; bases unmatched to any gene: 3. The CDR3, as DNA: TGTGCCAGCAGTTACACGGGAGGGCTCACAGATACGCAGTATTTT. The encoded protein is CASSYTGGLTDTQYF.

The V gene is TRBV12-5, the J gene TRBJ2-7, with 10 bases lining up with TRBD1. The germline V gene encodes CDR1 LGHNT and CDR2 FRNRAP. CDR3 length equals 15 residues. Trimming removed 4 bases from V and 1 base from J; junction bases left unmatched: 4. The CDR3 DNA is TGTGCTAGTGGTTCCGGACAGGGGGATTCCTACGAGCAGTACTTC. Translated: CASGSGQGDSYEQYF.

V and J are TRBV18 and TRBJ2-1, with 8 bases fitting TRBD1. The germline CDR1 and CDR2 sequences are KGHSH and LQKENI. CDR3 length: 17 amino acids. V gave up 2 bases and J gave up 7 bases; unmatched junction bases: 13. The CDR3, as DNA: TGTGCCAGCTCACCATTACCCGGGACAGGTTTGGTGAATGAGCAGTTCTTC. As protein: CASSPLPGTGLVNEQFF.

The rearrangement uses TRBV7-3 and TRBJ2-1, with 9 bases lining up with TRBD2. From germline, CDR1 is SGHTA and CDR2 FQGTGA. This CDR3 spans 16 amino acids. V was pared by 0 bases and J by 3 bases, with 3 bases of the junction left unmatched. The DNA of the CDR3 is TGTGCCAGCAGCTTAACCCCAGCGGGGGGCTACAATGAGCAGTTCTTC. Protein product: CASSLTPAGGYNEQFF.

CDR3 region: CAISGTSGEGGELFF. The CDR3 DNA reads as TGTGCCATCAGTGGGACTAGCGGGGAAGGCGGGGAGCTGTTTTTT. The gene calls are TRBV10-3 and TRBJ2-2; 12 positions match TRBD2. V was pared by 4 bases and J by 7 bases, with 4 bases of the junction left unmatched. The CDR3 contains 15 residues. CDR1 is ENHRY, CDR2 SYGVKD, per germline.

V gene TRBV24-1 combines with J gene TRBJ2-5; TRBD2 matches at 13 bases. J gave up 4 bases and V 3 bases, and 7 bases lay outside the gene matches. Per the germline V gene, CDR1 is KGHDR and CDR2 is SFDVKD. CDR3 length: 17 residues. In DNA form, the CDR3 reads TGTGCCACCAGTGATCCGGGACTAGCGGGACGAACAGAGACCCAGTACTTC. Protein sequence: CATSDPGLAGRTETQYF.

The chain carries TRBV11-2 and TRBJ2-1; no firm D call. The V gene lost 2 bases and the J gene lost 9 bases, with 11 bases spanning the gap. The length of the CDR3 is 13 residues. Germline CDR1 SGHAT, CDR2 FQNNGV. CDR3 amino acids: CASSLRPGGEQFF. For the CDR3, the DNA is TGTGCCAGCAGCTTAAGGCCGGGTGGTGAGCAGTTCTTC. Based on the CDR3 plus reference TRBV11-2 and TRBJ2-1, the full variable domain is EAGVAQSPRYKIIEKRQSVAFWCNPISGHATLYWYQQILGQGPKLLIQFQNNGVVDDSQLPKDRFSAERLKGVDSTLKIQPAKLEDSAVYLCASSLRPGGEQFFGPGTRLTVL.

This chain links TRBV24-1 with TRBJ2-1; no definite D call. V lost 7 bases, J lost 4 bases, and 10 bases lay in between. Germline CDR1 and CDR2: KGHDR and SFDVKD. CDR3 size: 13 residues. In nucleotides, the CDR3 is TGTGCCACCAGCCCCCGAGCGTACAATGAGCAGTTCTTC. Translating it yields CATSPRAYNEQFF.

This rearrangement joins TRBV28 to TRBJ2-1, with a weak D call TRBD2 (5 bases). The CDR3 totals 18 residues. With 5 bases removed from V and 0 bases from J, the gap between germline ends came to 20 bases. Per the germline V gene, CDR1 is MDHEN and CDR2 is SYDVKM. For the CDR3, the DNA is TGTGCCAGCAGTACTTTTTCCCCTCCCGCGGGCTCCTACAATGAGCAGTTCTTC. This gives the protein CASSTFSPPAGSYNEQFF.

V gene TRBV10-3 combines with J gene TRBJ2-1; the match to TRBD2 covers 8 bases. The germline V gene has CDR1 ENHRY and CDR2 SYGVKD. V gave up 10 bases and J gave up 7 bases; unmatched junction bases: 6. The CDR3 is 12 amino acids. The CDR3 bases are TGTGCCACCGGGGGGGGTCTGAATGAGCAGTTCTTC. It encodes CATGGGLNEQFF.

This clone turned up a few times. V is TRBV4-1 and J is TRBJ1-1; D ambiguous. Trimming took 4 bases from V and 1 from J, leaving 13 bases between them. This CDR3 contains 15 residues. Germline CDR1 is MGHRA and CDR2 is YSYEKL. CDR3 residues: CASSPPIPSNTEAFF. CDR3 DNA sequence: TGCGCCAGCAGCCCACCTATTCCCTCGAACACTGAAGCTTTCTTT.

The V and J genes are TRBV4-1 and TRBJ2-7, with 9 bases lining up with TRBD2. The CDR3 runs 18 residues. Germline assignment: CDR1 MGHRA and CDR2 YSYEKL. V gave up 4 bases and J gave up 1 base; unmatched junction bases: 14. As DNA, the CDR3 is TGCGCCAGCAGCCTCCAGATAGCGGGGGCTCCAGGGTCCTACGAGCAGTACTTC. Translated, it gives CASSLQIAGAPGSYEQYF.

The chain links TRBV13 to TRBJ1-2, with D possibly being TRBD1 (6 bases). This CDR3 has 13 residues. V shed 5 bases and J shed 6 bases, with 13 bases lying between them. Germline CDR1 PRHDT, CDR2 FYEKMQ (reference sequence). The CDR3 reads CASSKVAGDGYTF. The CDR3 DNA reads as TGTGCCAGCAGCAAGGTGGCAGGGGATGGCTACACCTTC.

This clone was observed at least ten times. The chain combines TRBV15 with TRBJ2-3; weak D call: TRBD2 (6 bases). Germline values: CDR1 LNHNV, CDR2 YYDKDF (reference sequence). The V end lost 5 bases, the J end lost 5 bases, and 11 bases lay between the germline ends. The CDR3 consists of 13 residues. The CDR3 nucleotides read TGTGCCACCAGCGCGGGGATTGAAGATACGCAGTATTTT. Amino acid sequence: CATSAGIEDTQYF.

The chain couples TRBV19 to TRBJ2-7; TRBD1 agrees at 7 bases. This CDR3 is built from 14 residues. The junction had 6 bases not matched to a gene; V was cut back by 5 bases and J by 2 bases. Per the germline V gene, CDR1 is LNHDA and CDR2 is SQIVND (reference sequence). As DNA, the CDR3 is TGTGCCAGTAGTGCCCATGGGACAGCCTACGAGCAGTACTTC. Translated, it gives CASSAHGTAYEQYF.